This TCR beta chain derives from a study of blood T cells in healthy people across ages. Comment on this clonotype: The antigen is undetermined.

Germline V gives CDR1 MDHEN, CDR2 SYDVKM. The CDR3 is made up of 15 amino acids. With 4 bases removed from V and 0 bases from J, the gap between germline ends came to 13 bases. Sample-barcoded 5' priming and a J-beta primer mix drove a second PCR of about 6 to 12 cycles. Each CDR3 protein is one row after TCRdb ran MiXCR on the 5' RACE reads. The repertoire holds 1.5 million to 2 million distinct CDR3 sequences, about 31% seen once, with roughly 10% in the top ten. Study-level results: Long-lived donors exceeded aged donors in naive CD4+ cells and diversity. What prevented conclusive comparison of naive and antigen-experienced cells was that PBMCs were unsorted.

The sequence derives from a woman aged 25 to 39 in good health. The chain carries TRBV28 and TRBJ2-7, with D tentatively TRBD2 (5 bases). Specimen: blood. The CDR3 region is CASSSVRRNSYEQYF. The CDR3 DNA reads as TGTGCCAGCAGTTCGGTCAGGAGGAACTCCTACGAGCAGTACTTC.